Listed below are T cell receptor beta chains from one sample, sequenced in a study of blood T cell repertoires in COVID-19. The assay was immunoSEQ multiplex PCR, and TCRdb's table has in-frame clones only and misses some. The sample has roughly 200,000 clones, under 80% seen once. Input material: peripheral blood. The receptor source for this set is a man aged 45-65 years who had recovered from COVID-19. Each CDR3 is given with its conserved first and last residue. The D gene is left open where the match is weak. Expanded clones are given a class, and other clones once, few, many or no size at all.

CDR3nt: TGTGCCAGCAGTTTATTCCGTCTAGCGGGCGCGGGAAATGAGCAGTTCTTC
CDR3aa: CASSLFRLAGAGNEQFF
v_gene: TRBV27
abundance: once
j_gene: TRBJ2-1
d_gene: TRBD2

CDR3nt: TGTGCCAGCAGTTCCCAACTACAAGAGACCCAGTACTTC
CDR3aa: CASSSQLQETQYF
v_gene: TRBV12-3/TRBV12-4
abundance: .
j_gene: TRBJ2-5
d_gene: .

CDR3nt: TGCGCCAGCAGCCATCATGCGGGACAGGGGGAAGTCGGATACGAGCAGTACTTC
CDR3aa: CASSHHAGQGEVGYEQYF
v_gene: TRBV4-1
abundance: .
j_gene: TRBJ2-7
d_gene: TRBD1

CDR3nt: TGTGCCATCGGGCCAGATAACAATGAGCAGTTCTTC
CDR3aa: CAIGPDNNEQFF
v_gene: TRBV10-3
abundance: .
j_gene: TRBJ2-1
d_gene: .

CDR3nt: TGTGCCAGCAGCTTAGCACAGGGGAGCACTGAAGCTTTCTTT
CDR3aa: CASSLAQGSTEAFF
v_gene: TRBV11-2
abundance: .
j_gene: TRBJ1-1
d_gene: TRBD1

CDR3nt: TGTGCCAGCAGCTCGCCGACTAGCACTGCAGATACGCAGTATTTT
CDR3aa: CASSSPTSTADTQYF
v_gene: TRBV13
abundance: .
j_gene: TRBJ2-3
d_gene: TRBD2

CDR3nt: TGTGCCAGCAGTTTATTTGCAGGTACTGAAGCTTTCTTT
CDR3aa: CASSLFAGTEAFF
v_gene: TRBV27
abundance: .
j_gene: TRBJ1-1
d_gene: .

CDR3nt: TGTGCCAGCAGCTTAGTAGGGGCAGGATCCTACGAGCAGTACTTC
CDR3aa: CASSLVGAGSYEQYF
v_gene: TRBV11-2
abundance: .
j_gene: TRBJ2-7
d_gene: .

CDR3nt: TGTGCCATCAGTGGTGCTGAGGGGGACACCGGGGAGCTGTTTTTT
CDR3aa: CAISGAEGDTGELFF
v_gene: TRBV10-3
abundance: once
j_gene: TRBJ2-2
d_gene: .

CDR3nt: TGTGCCAGCAGCGGGACTAGCGGGAAGGACGGGGAGCTGTTTTTT
CDR3aa: CASSGTSGKDGELFF
v_gene: TRBV7-6
abundance: .
j_gene: TRBJ2-2
d_gene: TRBD2

CDR3nt: TGCGCCAGCAGCTTGGAACTAGCGGGCACAGATACGCAGTATTTT
CDR3aa: CASSLELAGTDTQYF
v_gene: TRBV5-1
abundance: .
j_gene: TRBJ2-3
d_gene: TRBD2

CDR3nt: TGTGCCACCAGCATTTCTCGGGCAGGGAAGGGAGATACGCAGTATTTT
CDR3aa: CATSISRAGKGDTQYF
v_gene: TRBV15
abundance: .
j_gene: TRBJ2-3
d_gene: .

CDR3nt: TGTGCCAGCAGACGCAGGGGCAATCAGCCCCAGCATTTT
CDR3aa: CASRRRGNQPQHF
v_gene: TRBV6-5
abundance: .
j_gene: TRBJ1-5
d_gene: .

CDR3nt: TGTGCCAGCAGCGTAGGTACCGGAGACGGGAACTACGAGCAGTACTTC
CDR3aa: CASSVGTGDGNYEQYF
v_gene: TRBV9
abundance: few
j_gene: TRBJ2-7
d_gene: .

CDR3nt: TGTGCCAGCAGCCCCTCGAGGGGGCAGGATCAGCCCCAGCATTTT
CDR3aa: CASSPSRGQDQPQHF
v_gene: TRBV5-5
abundance: .
j_gene: TRBJ1-5
d_gene: TRBD1

CDR3nt: TGTGCCAGTAGTGCCGAACACGTAAGCAATCAGCCCCAGCATTTT
CDR3aa: CASSAEHVSNQPQHF
v_gene: TRBV19
abundance: .
j_gene: TRBJ1-5
d_gene: .

CDR3nt: TGCAGCGTTGATTGGCACGGGGGAACTGACTATGGCTACACCTTC
CDR3aa: CSVDWHGGTDYGYTF
v_gene: TRBV29-1
abundance: .
j_gene: TRBJ1-2
d_gene: .

CDR3nt: TGTGCCAGCAGCCTAGCGGGGGAATCTAGCACAGATACGCAGTATTTT
CDR3aa: CASSLAGESSTDTQYF
v_gene: TRBV27
abundance: .
j_gene: TRBJ2-3
d_gene: TRBD2

CDR3nt: TGTGCCAGCAGCTTGGCGTCCGGGGAGACCTACGAGCAGTACTTC
CDR3aa: CASSLASGETYEQYF
v_gene: TRBV11-3
abundance: .
j_gene: TRBJ2-7
d_gene: .

CDR3nt: TGTGCCAGCAGCTTAACGGCAGGGGGCATCGGAGAGACCCAGTACTTC
CDR3aa: CASSLTAGGIGETQYF
v_gene: TRBV7-3
abundance: .
j_gene: TRBJ2-5
d_gene: TRBD1

CDR3nt: TGTGCCAGCAGCCAAGATTGGCGGGCGAGACAAAAGCATTTT
CDR3aa: CASSQDWRARQKHF
v_gene: TRBV3-1/TRBV3-2
abundance: .
j_gene: TRBJ1-5
d_gene: .

CDR3nt: TGTGCCAGTAGTCTTCTTAGCGGATCGAACACCGGGGAGCTGTTTTTT
CDR3aa: CASSLLSGSNTGELFF
v_gene: TRBV19
abundance: few
j_gene: TRBJ2-2
d_gene: .

CDR3nt: TGTGCCAGCAGCCTACTAGCGGGACCTGCCTACGAGCAGTACTTC
CDR3aa: CASSLLAGPAYEQYF
v_gene: TRBV9
abundance: few
j_gene: TRBJ2-7
d_gene: TRBD2

CDR3nt: TGTGCCAGCAGCCCGGGACTAGCGGGAGGGCAAGAGACCCAGTACTTC
CDR3aa: CASSPGLAGGQETQYF
v_gene: TRBV3-1/TRBV3-2
abundance: .
j_gene: TRBJ2-5
d_gene: TRBD2

CDR3nt: TGCGCCAGCAGCTTGGAAGGGGGCCAGGAGACCCAGTACTTC
CDR3aa: CASSLEGGQETQYF
v_gene: TRBV5-1
abundance: .
j_gene: TRBJ2-5
d_gene: TRBD1

CDR3nt: TGTGCCAGCAGTTTGGACATGCTCAATCAGCCCCAGCATTTT
CDR3aa: CASSLDMLNQPQHF
v_gene: TRBV6-5
abundance: .
j_gene: TRBJ1-5
d_gene: .

CDR3nt: TGTGCTAGTGGTTTGAGTCTAGTCGGCTACGAGCAGTACTTC
CDR3aa: CASGLSLVGYEQYF
v_gene: TRBV12-5
abundance: .
j_gene: TRBJ2-7
d_gene: .

CDR3nt: TGCGCCAGCAGCCAAGTTACAGGGATTAACACTGAAGCTTTCTTT
CDR3aa: CASSQVTGINTEAFF
v_gene: TRBV4-3
abundance: .
j_gene: TRBJ1-1
d_gene: .

CDR3nt: TGTGCCAGCAGTTACTCGCGGCTAGCGAGAAGCACAGATACGCAGTATTTT
CDR3aa: CASSYSRLARSTDTQYF
v_gene: TRBV6-2/TRBV6-3
abundance: .
j_gene: TRBJ2-3
d_gene: .